The rows below give T cell receptor beta chains drawn from one sample of a study of cytomegalovirus exposure and HLA in healthy donors. The repertoire was sequenced with immunoSEQ multiplex PCR; TCRdb's copy has only in-frame clones and lacks some. The sample holds approximately 170,000 clones, 82% seen once. Sequences were obtained from PBMCs. The receptors shown here come from a male donor in good health and CMV-seronegative. CDR3s include the opening cysteine and the closing phenylalanine or tryptophan. D genes are given only for firm matches. Not all rows give a size; the values are once, few, many and, for expanded clones, a class.

j_call v_call clone_size d_call cdr3_nt cdr3_aa
TRBJ1-4 TRBV11-1 once - TGTGCCAGCAGCTTAGCCGGGTCATATGGCAAACTGTTTTTT CASSLAGSYGKLFF
TRBJ1-2 TRBV27 - - TGTGCCAGCAGGGAGTCCGGTTTTGGCTACACCTTC CASRESGFGYTF
TRBJ1-3 TRBV21-1 - - TGTGCCAGCAGCAAAGCCGACAGGAATGGAAACACCATATATTTT CASSKADRNGNTIYF
TRBJ2-6 TRBV9 - - TGTGCCAGCAGCGCACCGACAGAGAGAAGTTCTGGGGCCAACGTCCTGACTTTC CASSAPTERSSGANVLTF
TRBJ2-3 TRBV4-1 - TRBD2 TGCGCCAGCAGCCAGGAAAGACTAGCGGGGGACACAGATACGCAGTATTTT CASSQERLAGDTDTQYF
TRBJ2-6 TRBV27 - - TGTGCCAGCAGTTTCAGGGGCGTTACATCTGGGGCCAACGTCCTGACTTTC CASSFRGVTSGANVLTF
TRBJ1-2 TRBV28 - - TGTGCCAGCAGTCAGGTTTATGGCTACACCTTC CASSQVYGYTF
TRBJ1-5 TRBV12-5 - TRBD1 TGTGCTAGTGGTCCCAACATACCCGGGACAGGGGTTCAGCCCCAGCATTTT CASGPNIPGTGVQPQHF
TRBJ2-1 TRBV5-1 - - TGCGCCAGCAGCTTGGGACTAGGGCATTACAATGAGCAGTTCTTC CASSLGLGHYNEQFF
TRBJ2-7 TRBV7-2 once TRBD2 TGTGCCAGCAGCTTATATGGGTCGGCTAGCGGGGGAACCTACGAGCAGTACTTC CASSLYGSASGGTYEQYF
TRBJ1-1 TRBV18 - - TGTGCCAGCTCACCAACCAGGAACACTGAAGCTTTCTTT CASSPTRNTEAFF
TRBJ1-3 TRBV6-1 once - TGTGCCAGCAGTGAACCCGGGAGAAACACCATATATTTT CASSEPGRNTIYF
TRBJ2-2 TRBV6-1 - - TGTGCCAGCAATCCAATAACGAGCGGGGAGCTGTTTTTT CASNPITSGELFF
TRBJ2-7 TRBV19 - - TGTGCCAGTAGTAGGACACTTACCTACGAGCAGTACTTC CASSRTLTYEQYF
TRBJ2-7 TRBV6-5 few - TGTGCCAGCAGTTATCGTCAGGGGGGTTACGAGCAGTACTTC CASSYRQGGYEQYF
TRBJ2-7 TRBV7-2 - - TGTGCCAGCAGCCCCGTGAGCTTACAGGGATACGAGCAGTACTTC CASSPVSLQGYEQYF
TRBJ2-7 TRBV6-6 once - TGTGCCAGCAGTTACAACGGCGGGACCTACGAGCAGTACTTC CASSYNGGTYEQYF
TRBJ2-7 TRBV6-5 once TRBD2 TGTGCCACAGCGGGGGGACCATACGAGCAGTACTTC CATAGGPYEQYF
TRBJ1-3 TRBV5-1 few TRBD1 TGCGCCAGCAGCTTGGGCGGGGGACAGGGCGGAAACACCATATATTTT CASSLGGGQGGNTIYF
TRBJ2-3 TRBV4-3 once - TGCGCCAGCAGCCCAAGGAGCCTCACAGATACGCAGTATTTT CASSPRSLTDTQYF